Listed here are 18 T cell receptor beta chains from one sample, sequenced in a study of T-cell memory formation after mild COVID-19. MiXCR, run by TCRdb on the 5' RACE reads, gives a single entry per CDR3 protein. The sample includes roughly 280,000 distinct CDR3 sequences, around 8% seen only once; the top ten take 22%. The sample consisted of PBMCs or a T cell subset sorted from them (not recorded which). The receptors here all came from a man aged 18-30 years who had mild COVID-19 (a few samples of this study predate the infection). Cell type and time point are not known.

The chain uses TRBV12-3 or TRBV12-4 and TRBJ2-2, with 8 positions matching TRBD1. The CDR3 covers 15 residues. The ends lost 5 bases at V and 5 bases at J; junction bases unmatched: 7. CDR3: CASSRTGRWTGELFF. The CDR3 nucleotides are TGTGCCAGCAGTAGGACAGGGCGGTGGACCGGGGAGCTGTTTTTT.

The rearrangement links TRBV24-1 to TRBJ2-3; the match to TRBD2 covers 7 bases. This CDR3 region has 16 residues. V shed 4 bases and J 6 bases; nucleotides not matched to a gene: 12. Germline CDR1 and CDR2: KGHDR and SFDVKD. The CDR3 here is CATSDHAGVNPDTQYF. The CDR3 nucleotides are TGTGCCACCAGTGACCACGCGGGGGTGAATCCCGATACGCAGTATTTT.

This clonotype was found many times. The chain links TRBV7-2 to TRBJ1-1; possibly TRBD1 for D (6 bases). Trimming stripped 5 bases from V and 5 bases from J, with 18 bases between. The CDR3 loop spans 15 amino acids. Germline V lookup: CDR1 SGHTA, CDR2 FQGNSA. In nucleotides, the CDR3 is TGTGCCAGCAGCCCAGGGGCGCTTACGGGAACTGAAGCTTTCTTT. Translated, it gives CASSPGALTGTEAFF.

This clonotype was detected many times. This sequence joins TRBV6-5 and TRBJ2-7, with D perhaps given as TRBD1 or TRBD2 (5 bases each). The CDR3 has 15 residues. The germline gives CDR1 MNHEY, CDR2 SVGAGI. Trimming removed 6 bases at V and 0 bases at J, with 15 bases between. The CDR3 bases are TGTGCCAGCAGAACGGGACGGCGGCCCTCCTACGAGCAGTACTTC. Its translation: CASRTGRRPSYEQYF.

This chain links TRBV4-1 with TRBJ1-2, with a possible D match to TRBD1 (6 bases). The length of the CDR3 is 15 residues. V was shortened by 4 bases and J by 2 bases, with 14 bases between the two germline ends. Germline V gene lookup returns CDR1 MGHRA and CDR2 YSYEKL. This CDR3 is CASSRTGTLNYGYTF. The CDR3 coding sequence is TGCGCCAGCAGCCGAACCGGGACATTAAACTATGGCTACACCTTC.

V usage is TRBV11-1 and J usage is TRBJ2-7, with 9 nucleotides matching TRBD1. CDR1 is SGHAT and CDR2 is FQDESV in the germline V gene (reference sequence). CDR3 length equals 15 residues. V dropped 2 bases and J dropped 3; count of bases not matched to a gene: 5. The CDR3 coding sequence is TGTGCCAGCAGCTTAACCTGGGGACAGGGCTACGAGCAGTACTTC. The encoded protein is CASSLTWGQGYEQYF.

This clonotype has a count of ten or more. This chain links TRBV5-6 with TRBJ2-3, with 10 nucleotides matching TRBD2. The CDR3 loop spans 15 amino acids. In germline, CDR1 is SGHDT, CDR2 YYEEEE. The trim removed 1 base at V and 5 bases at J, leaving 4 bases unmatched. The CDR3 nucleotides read TGTGCCAGCAGCTTGAAAGCGGGGGGGGTAGATACGCAGTATTTT. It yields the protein CASSLKAGGVDTQYF.

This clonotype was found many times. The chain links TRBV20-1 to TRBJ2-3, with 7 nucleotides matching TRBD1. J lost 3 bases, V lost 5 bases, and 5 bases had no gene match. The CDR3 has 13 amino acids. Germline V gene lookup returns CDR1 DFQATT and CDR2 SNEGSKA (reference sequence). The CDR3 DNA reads TGCAGTGCTGGACAGGCCCGGACAGATACGCAGTATTTT. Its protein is CSAGQARTDTQYF.

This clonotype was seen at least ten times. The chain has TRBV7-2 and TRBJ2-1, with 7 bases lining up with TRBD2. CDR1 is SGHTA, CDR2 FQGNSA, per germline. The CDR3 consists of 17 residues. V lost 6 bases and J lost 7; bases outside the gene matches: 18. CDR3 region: CASRYSGTTVLGNEQFF. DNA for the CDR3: TGTGCCAGCAGGTACTCCGGGACTACAGTTTTAGGGAATGAGCAGTTCTTC. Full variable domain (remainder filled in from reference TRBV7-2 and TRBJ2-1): GAGVSQSPSNKVTEKGKDVELRCDPISGHTALYWYRQSLGQGLEFLIYFQGNSAPDKSGLPSDRFSAERTGGSVSTLTIQRTQQEDSAVYLCASRYSGTTVLGNEQFFGPGTRLTVL.

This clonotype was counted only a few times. The CDR3 region is CSATGLALQETQYF. The CDR3 bases are TGCAGTGCTACGGGACTTGCCCTCCAAGAGACCCAGTACTTC. V is TRBV20-1 and J is TRBJ2-5; tentatively, D is TRBD2 (6 bases). The V gene's germline CDR1 is DFQATT and CDR2 SNEGSKA (reference sequence). The length of the CDR3 is 14 residues. V dropped 4 bases and J dropped 1 base, with 13 bases sitting between them.

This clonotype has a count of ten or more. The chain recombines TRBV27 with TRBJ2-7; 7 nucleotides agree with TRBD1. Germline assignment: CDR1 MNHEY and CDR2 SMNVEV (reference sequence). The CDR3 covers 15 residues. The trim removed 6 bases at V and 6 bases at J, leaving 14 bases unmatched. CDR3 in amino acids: CASRGPPDRAGEQYF. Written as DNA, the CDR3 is TGTGCCAGCAGGGGGCCGCCCGACAGGGCGGGCGAGCAGTACTTC.

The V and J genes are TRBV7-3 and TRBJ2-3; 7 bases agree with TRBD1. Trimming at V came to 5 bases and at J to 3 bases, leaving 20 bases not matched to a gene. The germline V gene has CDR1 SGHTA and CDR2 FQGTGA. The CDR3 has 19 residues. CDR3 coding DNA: TGTGCCAGCAGCCCCTGGGGGACAGCAGGAACCGGTCGTACAGATACGCAGTATTTT. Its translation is CASSPWGTAGTGRTDTQYF. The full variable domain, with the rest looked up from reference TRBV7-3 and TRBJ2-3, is GAGVSQTPSNKVTEKGKYVELRCDPISGHTALYWYRQSLGQGPEFLIYFQGTGAADDSGLPNDRFFAVRPEGSVSTLKIQRTERGDSAVYLCASSPWGTAGTGRTDTQYFGPGTRLTVL.

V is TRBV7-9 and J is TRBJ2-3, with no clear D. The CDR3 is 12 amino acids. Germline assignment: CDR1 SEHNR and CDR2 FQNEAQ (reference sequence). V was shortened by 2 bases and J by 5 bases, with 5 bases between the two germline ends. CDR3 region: CASSLSEDTQYF. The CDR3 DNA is TGTGCCAGCAGCTTATCAGAAGATACGCAGTATTTT.

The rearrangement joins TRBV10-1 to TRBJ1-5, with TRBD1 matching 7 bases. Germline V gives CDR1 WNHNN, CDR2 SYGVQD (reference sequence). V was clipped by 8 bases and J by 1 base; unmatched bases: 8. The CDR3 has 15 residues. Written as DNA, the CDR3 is TGCGCCAGCCGGACAGGCAAAAAGAGCAATCAGCCCCAGCATTTT. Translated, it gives CASRTGKKSNQPQHF.

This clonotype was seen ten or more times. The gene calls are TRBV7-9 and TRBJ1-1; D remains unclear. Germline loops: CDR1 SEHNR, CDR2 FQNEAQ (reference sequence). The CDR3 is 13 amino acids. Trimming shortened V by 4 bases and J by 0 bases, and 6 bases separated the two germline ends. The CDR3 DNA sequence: TGTGCCAGCAGCTCTCAAATGAACACTGAAGCTTTCTTT. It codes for CASSSQMNTEAFF.

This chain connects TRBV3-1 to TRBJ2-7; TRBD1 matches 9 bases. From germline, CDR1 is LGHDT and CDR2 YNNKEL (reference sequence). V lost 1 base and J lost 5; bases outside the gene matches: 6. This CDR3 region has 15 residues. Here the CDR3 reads CASSQVGTGYDEQYF. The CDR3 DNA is TGTGCCAGCAGCCAAGTCGGGACAGGGTATGACGAGCAGTACTTC.

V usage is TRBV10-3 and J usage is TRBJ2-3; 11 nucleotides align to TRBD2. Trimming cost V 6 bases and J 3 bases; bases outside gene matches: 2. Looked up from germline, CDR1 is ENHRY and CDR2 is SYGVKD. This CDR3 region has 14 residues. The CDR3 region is CAISLAGGTDTQYF. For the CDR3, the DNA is TGTGCCATCAGCCTAGCGGGGGGAACAGATACGCAGTATTTT.

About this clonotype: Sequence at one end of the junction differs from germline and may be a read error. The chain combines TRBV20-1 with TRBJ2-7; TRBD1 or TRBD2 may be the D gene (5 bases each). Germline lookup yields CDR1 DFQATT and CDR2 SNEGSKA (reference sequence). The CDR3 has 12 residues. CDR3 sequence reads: CSARLRVGEQNF. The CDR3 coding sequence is TGCAGTGCTAGGTTGCGGGTGGGGGAGCAGAACTTC.